Listed below are T cell receptor beta chains from one sample, sequenced in a study of T cells expressing NK-cell markers. TCRdb re-called the 5' RACE reads; every CDR3 protein appears as one record, without DNA. The sample includes approximately 440,000 distinct CDR3 sequences. The sequencing sample was made of blood T cells: a sorted CD56 or NKG2C T cell subset, CD4+ or CD8+ T cells, or bulk PBMC T cells (not recorded which). All receptors derive from a woman aged 45-65 years in good health. CDR3s include the opening cysteine and the closing phenylalanine or tryptophan.

V	J	CDR3
TRBV3-1	TRBJ2-2	CASSLLAGPGELFF
TRBV6-6	TRBJ2-2	CASSSLTSGMLSRELFF
TRBV11-1	TRBJ2-1	CASSLLGPFNEQFF
TRBV20-1	TRBJ2-1	CSAMARFNNEQFF
TRBV10-3	TRBJ1-1	CAARPTGGLTEAFF
TRBV5-1	TRBJ2-4	CASSTGSDIQYF
TRBV12-3/TRBV12-4	TRBJ2-1	CASSLAGTRSHPIEQFF
TRBV29-1	TRBJ2-6	CSVLAGSSGANVLTF
TRBV11-2	TRBJ2-1	CASSLDIQSNNEQFF
TRBV6-1	TRBJ1-2	CASSEAGHSYGYTF
TRBV11-2	TRBJ2-1	CASTRQVGSYNEQFF
TRBV6-1	TRBJ2-2	CASRVAAGTGELFF
TRBV28	TRBJ1-2	CASSFLSARGYTF
TRBV5-1	TRBJ1-4	CASSLEQGPEKLFF
TRBV6-2/TRBV6-3	TRBJ2-4	CASSYRTGALKNIQYF
TRBV19	TRBJ2-1	CASSPRASGGNEQFF
TRBV3-1	TRBJ2-3	CASSRLTTDTQYF
TRBV20-1	TRBJ2-5	CSALGREGETQYF
TRBV3-1	TRBJ1-4	CASSPQSEKLFF
TRBV20-1	TRBJ1-1	CSALGGRGNTEAFF
TRBV7-2	TRBJ2-1	CASNLPPFRESHNEQFF
TRBV5-1	TRBJ2-5	CASRPSGRVSEKTQYF
TRBV6-6	TRBJ1-1	CASSYKGNTEAFF
TRBV5-1	TRBJ1-1	CASSYNRVVGTEAFF
TRBV27	TRBJ2-7	CASRALAGGAPYEQYF
TRBV4-1	TRBJ1-5	CASSPVLADQPQHF
TRBV19	TRBJ2-3	CASSISNGKGPDTQYF
TRBV5-1	TRBJ2-1	CASSLTLALNEQFF
TRBV9	TRBJ2-7	CASSVGTPPNEQYF
TRBV6-5	TRBJ1-1	CASRGTERNTEAFF
TRBV29-1	TRBJ1-2	CSSWTGDDGYTF
TRBV7-9	TRBJ1-2	CASSLGEAYGYTF
TRBV20-1	TRBJ2-5	CSARDWASPRETQYF
TRBV6-2/TRBV6-3	TRBJ2-3	CASSYTNRDPTDTQYF
TRBV12-3/TRBV12-4	TRBJ1-6	CASSFLREGSPLHF
TRBV24-1	TRBJ1-2	CATSDPTGGDYGYTF
TRBV7-9	TRBJ2-5	CASSSARSRQEETQYF
TRBV14	TRBJ2-5	CASSPTLGPSVTQYF
TRBV18	TRBJ2-2	CASSSSAGRNTGELFF
TRBV12-3/TRBV12-4	TRBJ1-1	CASSLTGEGGTEAFF
TRBV20-1	TRBJ2-1	CSGRLAGAYLNEQFF
TRBV5-7	TRBJ1-2	CASSPIPMARGGYTF
TRBV25-1	TRBJ2-1	CAVVGEWGNEQFF
TRBV9	TRBJ1-2	CASSVGAGRGGGYTF
TRBV4-1	TRBJ2-5	CASSQGVSGTGETQYF
TRBV4-2	TRBJ1-5	CASSQVGGADQPQHF
TRBV20-1	TRBJ2-4	CSARGQGAKNIQYF
TRBV12-3/TRBV12-4	TRBJ2-1	CASSLGSLSSYNEQFF
TRBV29-1	TRBJ2-3	CSVASGTSTDTQYF
TRBV20-1	TRBJ2-2	CSARPPSGTGSGELFF
TRBV7-9	TRBJ2-1	CASSLRYPYNEQFF
TRBV29-1	TRBJ2-4	CSVEGVNPGGMDIQYF
TRBV3-1	TRBJ2-2	CASRREFGELFF
TRBV27	TRBJ1-5	CASSSLDRVNSNQPQHF
TRBV12-3/TRBV12-4	TRBJ2-5	CASSSMGGSETQYF
TRBV14	TRBJ1-1	CASSQSRAEAFF
TRBV20-1	TRBJ1-4	CSAGKGGNEKLFF
TRBV27	TRBJ1-2	CASSPGAGGYTF
TRBV4-1	TRBJ2-1	CASSQGRTSGSSIRNEQFF